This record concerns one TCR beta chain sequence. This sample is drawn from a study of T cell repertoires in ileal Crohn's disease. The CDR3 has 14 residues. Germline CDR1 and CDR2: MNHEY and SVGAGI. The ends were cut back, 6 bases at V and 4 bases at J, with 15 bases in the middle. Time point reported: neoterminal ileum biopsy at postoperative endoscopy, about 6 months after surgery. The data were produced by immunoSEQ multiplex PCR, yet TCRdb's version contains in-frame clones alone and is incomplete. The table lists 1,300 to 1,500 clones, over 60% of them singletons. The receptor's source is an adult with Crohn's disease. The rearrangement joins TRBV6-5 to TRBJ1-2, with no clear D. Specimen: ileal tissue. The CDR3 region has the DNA TGTGCCAGCAGGAGGACGACGGGAGGCTATGGCTACACCTTC. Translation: CASRRTTGGYGYTF.